The clone carrying this TCR beta chain is a singleton in its sample. No antigen is known for it. Data came from immunoSEQ multiplex PCR; TCRdb stores just in-frame clones and leaves some out. The profile shows 1.6 million or so clones, roughly 95% of them singletons. The data derive from a study of shared clonotypes between healthy human individuals. Study-wide background: CD4 naive cells filled three plates per donor, CD4 memory three, CD8 naive two and CD8 memory one. Whole-study results and caveats: Generation probability values for non-shared clonotypes were lower than those for clonotypes shared by all four donors. Naive CD4 clonotypes were shared across several donors at approximately 5.3%.

Trimming took off 4 bases at V and 0 bases at J, with 16 bases between the two ends. The germline V gene has CDR1 LGHNA and CDR2 YSLEER. The CDR3 sequence is 17 residues long. This TCR was sampled from a man younger than 40 in good health. The specimen was naive CD4+ T cells sorted from blood. Documented subset: CD45RA+ positively selected. This sequence joins TRBV4-3 and TRBJ2-1; D is possibly TRBD2 (5 bases). CDR3 DNA: TGCGCCAGCAGCCTTCGGGTCGGGGTGAGCTCCTACAATGAGCAGTTCTTC. Translated, it gives CASSLRVGVSSYNEQFF.